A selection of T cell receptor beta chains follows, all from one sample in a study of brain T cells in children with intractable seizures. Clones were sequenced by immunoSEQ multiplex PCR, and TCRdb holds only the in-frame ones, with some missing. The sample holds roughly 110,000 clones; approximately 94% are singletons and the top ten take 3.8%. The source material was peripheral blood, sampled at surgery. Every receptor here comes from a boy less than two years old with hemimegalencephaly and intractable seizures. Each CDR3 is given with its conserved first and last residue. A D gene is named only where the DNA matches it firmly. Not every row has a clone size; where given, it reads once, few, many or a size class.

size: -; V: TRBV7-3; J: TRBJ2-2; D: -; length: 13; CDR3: CASSPRNTGELFF; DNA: TGTGCCAGCAGCCCCAGGAACACCGGGGAGCTGTTTTTT
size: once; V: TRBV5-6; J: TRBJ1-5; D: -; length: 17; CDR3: CASSLRMSGNSNQPQHF; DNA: TGTGCCAGCAGCTTGCGGATGTCGGGGAATAGCAATCAGCCCCAGCATTTT
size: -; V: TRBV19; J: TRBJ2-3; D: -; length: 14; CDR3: CASSTLSSFATQYF; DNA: TGTGCCAGTAGTACCCTCTCTAGCTTCGCTACGCAGTATTTT
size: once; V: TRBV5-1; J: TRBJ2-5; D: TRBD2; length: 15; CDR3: CASTKRDAAGETQYF; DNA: TGCGCCAGCACCAAGCGGGACGCGGCTGGGGAGACCCAGTACTTC
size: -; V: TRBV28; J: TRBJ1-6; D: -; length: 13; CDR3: CASTPPYNSPLHF; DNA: TGTGCCAGCACCCCCCCCTATAATTCACCCCTCCACTTT
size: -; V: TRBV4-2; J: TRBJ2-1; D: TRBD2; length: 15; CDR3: CASSQDGAGGDEQFF; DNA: TGTGCCAGCAGCCAAGATGGAGCGGGAGGGGATGAGCAGTTCTTC
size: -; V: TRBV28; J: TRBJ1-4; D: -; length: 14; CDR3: CASSFNRVNEKLFF; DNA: TGTGCCAGCAGTTTTAACAGGGTTAATGAAAAACTGTTTTTT
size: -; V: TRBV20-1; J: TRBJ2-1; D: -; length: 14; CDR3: CSASYGPAYNEQFF; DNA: TGCAGTGCTAGTTATGGCCCCGCTTACAATGAGCAGTTCTTC
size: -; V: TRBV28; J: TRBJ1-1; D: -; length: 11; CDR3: CASSYSTEAFF; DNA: TGTGCCAGCAGTTATAGTACTGAAGCTTTCTTT
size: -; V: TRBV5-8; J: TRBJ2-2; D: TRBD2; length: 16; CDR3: CASSIGTSGKVGELFF; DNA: TGTGCCAGCAGCATTGGGACTAGCGGGAAAGTCGGGGAGCTGTTTTTT
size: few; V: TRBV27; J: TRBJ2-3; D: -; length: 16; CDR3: CASSLSRRSSTDTQYF; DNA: TGTGCCAGCAGTTTATCACGACGATCCAGCACAGATACGCAGTATTTT
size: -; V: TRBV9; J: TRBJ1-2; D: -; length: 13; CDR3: CASSVAANYGYTF; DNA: TGTGCCAGCAGCGTAGCAGCTAACTATGGCTACACCTTC
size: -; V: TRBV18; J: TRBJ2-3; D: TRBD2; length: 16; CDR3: CASSPLAGGATDTQYF; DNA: TGTGCCAGCTCACCCCTAGCGGGAGGTGCCACAGATACGCAGTATTTT
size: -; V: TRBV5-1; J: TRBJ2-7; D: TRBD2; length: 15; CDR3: CASSAGTSGRNSGAF; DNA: TGCGCCAGCAGCGCGGGGACTAGCGGGAGGAATTCAGGAGCCTTC
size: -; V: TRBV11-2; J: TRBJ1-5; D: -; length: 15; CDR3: CASSLGQARLTPQHF; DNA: TGTGCCAGCAGCTTGGGGCAGGCCAGGTTAACGCCCCAGCATTTT
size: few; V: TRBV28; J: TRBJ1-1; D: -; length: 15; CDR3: CASSPRPGGNTEAFF; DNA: TGTGCCAGCAGTCCGAGACCGGGGGGAAACACTGAAGCTTTCTTT
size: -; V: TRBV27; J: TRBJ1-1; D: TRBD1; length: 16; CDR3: CASSFRTGRGNTEAFF; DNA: TGTGCCAGCAGTTTCCGGACAGGGAGAGGGAACACTGAAGCTTTCTTT
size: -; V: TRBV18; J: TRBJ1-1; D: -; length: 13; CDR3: CASSPPVNTEAFF; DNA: TGTGCCAGCTCACCCCCAGTGAACACTGAAGCTTTCTTT
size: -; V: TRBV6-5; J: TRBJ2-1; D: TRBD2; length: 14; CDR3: CASITGLAEDEQFF; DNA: TGTGCCAGCATCACTGGACTAGCAGAGGATGAGCAGTTCTTC
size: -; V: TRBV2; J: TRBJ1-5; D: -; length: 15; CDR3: CASSAFAGTYQPQHF; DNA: TGTGCCAGCAGTGCGTTCGCCGGGACCTATCAGCCCCAGCATTTT
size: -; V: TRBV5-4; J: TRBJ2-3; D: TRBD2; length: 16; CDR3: CASSFKTSGSTDTQYF; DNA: TGTGCCAGCAGCTTTAAGACTAGCGGGAGCACAGATACGCAGTATTTT
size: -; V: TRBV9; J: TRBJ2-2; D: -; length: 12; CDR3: CASSENTGELFF; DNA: TGTGCCAGCAGCGAGAACACCGGGGAGCTGTTTTTT
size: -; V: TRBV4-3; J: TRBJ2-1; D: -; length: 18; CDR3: CASSQEFLAMGFYNEQFF; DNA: TGCGCCAGCAGCCAAGAGTTCTTGGCGATGGGTTTCTACAATGAGCAGTTCTTC
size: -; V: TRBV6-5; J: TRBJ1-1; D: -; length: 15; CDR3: CASRLDGYLYTEAFF; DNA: TGTGCCAGCAGGTTGGACGGGTACCTCTACACTGAAGCTTTCTTT
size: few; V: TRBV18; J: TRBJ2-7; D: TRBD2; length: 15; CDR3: CASSPSSGSSYEQYF; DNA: TGTGCCAGCTCACCCTCTAGCGGTTCGTCCTACGAGCAGTACTTC
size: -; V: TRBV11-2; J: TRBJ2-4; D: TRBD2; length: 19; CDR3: CASSLAGGTSGLAKNIQYF; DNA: TGTGCCAGCAGCTTAGCGGGAGGGACTAGCGGCCTAGCCAAAAACATTCAGTACTTC
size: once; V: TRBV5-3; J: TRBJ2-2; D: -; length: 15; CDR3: CANPGTPANTGELFF; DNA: TGTGCCAATCCCGGGACACCGGCGAACACCGGGGAGCTGTTTTTT
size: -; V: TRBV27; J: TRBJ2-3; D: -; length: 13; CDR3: CASSFQASDTQYF; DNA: TGTGCCAGCAGTTTCCAGGCGTCAGATACGCAGTATTTT
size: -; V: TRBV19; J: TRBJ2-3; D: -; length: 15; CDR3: CASRPPGLRTDTQYF; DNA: TGTGCCAGTAGACCACCGGGACTTAGGACAGATACGCAGTATTTT
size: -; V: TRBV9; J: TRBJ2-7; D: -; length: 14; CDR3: CASSTRQNPYEQYF; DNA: TGTGCCAGCAGCACCCGACAGAATCCCTACGAGCAGTACTTC
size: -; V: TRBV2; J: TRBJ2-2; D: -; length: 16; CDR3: CASSEWFLEDTGELFF; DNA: TGTGCCAGCAGTGAATGGTTCCTAGAGGACACCGGGGAGCTGTTTTTT
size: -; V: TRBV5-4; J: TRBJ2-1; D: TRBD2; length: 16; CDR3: CASSAGAGPSYNEQFF; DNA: TGTGCCAGCAGCGCCGGAGCGGGGCCCTCCTACAATGAGCAGTTCTTC
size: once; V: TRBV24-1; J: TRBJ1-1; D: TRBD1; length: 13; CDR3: CATSAGTGSGAFF; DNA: TGTGCCACCAGTGCCGGGACAGGGTCGGGGGCTTTCTTT
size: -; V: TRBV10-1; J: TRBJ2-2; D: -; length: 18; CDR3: CATIPPFLRYREHGELFF; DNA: TGCGCCACCATACCACCCTTTTTGAGGTACAGAGAACACGGGGAGCTGTTTTTT
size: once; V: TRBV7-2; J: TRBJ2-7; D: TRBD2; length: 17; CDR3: CASSLRERPNLSYEQYF; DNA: TGTGCCAGCAGCTTGCGGGAGAGGCCCAATCTATCCTACGAGCAGTACTTC
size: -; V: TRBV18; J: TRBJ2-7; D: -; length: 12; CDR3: CASSDVSYEQYF; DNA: TGTGCCAGCTCAGACGTATCCTACGAGCAGTACTTC
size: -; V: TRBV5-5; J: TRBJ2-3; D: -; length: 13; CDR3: CASSLVGTDTQYF; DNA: TGTGCCAGCAGCTTGGTGGGAACAGATACGCAGTATTTT
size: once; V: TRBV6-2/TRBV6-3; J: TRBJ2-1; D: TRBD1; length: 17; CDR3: CASSYSPDNQGVGEQFF; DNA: TGTGCCAGCAGTTACTCCCCGGACAATCAGGGGGTAGGGGAGCAGTTCTTC
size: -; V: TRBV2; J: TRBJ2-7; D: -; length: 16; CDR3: CASSKPGTEFFYEQYF; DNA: TGTGCCAGCAGCAAACCCGGGACTGAATTTTTCTACGAGCAGTACTTC
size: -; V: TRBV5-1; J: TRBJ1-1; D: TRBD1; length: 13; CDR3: CASRPGGGTEAFF; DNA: TGCGCCAGCAGACCAGGGGGAGGCACTGAAGCTTTCTTT
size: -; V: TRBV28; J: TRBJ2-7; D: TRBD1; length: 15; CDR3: CASSSIDRGAYEQYF; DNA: TGTGCCAGCAGTTCAATCGACAGGGGCGCCTACGAGCAGTACTTC
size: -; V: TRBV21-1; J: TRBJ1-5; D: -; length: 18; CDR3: CASIEGPPRTGHNQPQHF; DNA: TGTGCCAGCATCGAAGGCCCGCCTAGGACAGGACACAATCAGCCCCAGCATTTT
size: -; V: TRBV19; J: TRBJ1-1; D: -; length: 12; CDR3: CASSISRTEAFF; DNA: TGTGCCAGTAGTATAAGTCGCACTGAAGCTTTCTTT
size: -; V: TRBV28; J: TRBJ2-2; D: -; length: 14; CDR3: CASSLYPNTGELFF; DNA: TGTGCCAGCAGTTTATACCCGAACACCGGGGAGCTGTTTTTT
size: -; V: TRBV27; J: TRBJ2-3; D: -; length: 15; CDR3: CASTLGGSPGDTQYF; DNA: TGTGCCAGCACCTTAGGGGGTAGTCCAGGGGATACGCAGTATTTT
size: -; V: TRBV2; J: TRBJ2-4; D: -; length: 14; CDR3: CASSDQGGENIQYF; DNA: TGTGCCAGCAGTGATCAAGGGGGGGAAAACATTCAGTACTTC
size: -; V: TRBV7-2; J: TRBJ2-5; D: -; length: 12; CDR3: CASSFRMQTQYF; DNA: TGTGCCAGCAGCTTCAGGATGCAGACCCAGTACTTC
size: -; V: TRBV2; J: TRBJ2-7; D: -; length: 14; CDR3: CASRNGGSSYEQYF; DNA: TGTGCCAGCAGGAACGGGGGTAGCTCCTACGAGCAGTACTTC